Presented here are 23 T cell receptor beta chains from one specimen sequenced in a study of cytomegalovirus exposure and HLA in healthy donors. Sequencing used immunoSEQ multiplex PCR; TCRdb keeps in-frame clones, though not all of them. The sample has 130,000 or so clones, more than 75% seen once. Sequencing used PBMCs. The receptors here all came from a woman aged 30 to 39 in good health and CMV-seronegative.

The gene calls are TRBV25-1 and TRBJ1-6; 7 bases agree with TRBD1. CDR3 length equals 16 residues. The V gene's germline CDR1 is MGHDK and CDR2 SYGVNS. Germline trimming cut 4 bases from V and 8 bases from J; bases unmatched to any gene: 11. Written as DNA, the CDR3 is TGTGCCAGCAGTGCATCGGGCAGGGGGAGTTATTCACCCCTCCACTTT. Protein product: CASSASGRGSYSPLHF.

This chain uses TRBV5-4 with TRBJ2-4; D is unresolved. The CDR3 contains 12 residues. Trimming shortened V by 4 bases and J by 6 bases, and 8 bases separated the two germline ends. CDR1 and CDR2 (germline): SGHNT, YYREEE (reference sequence). In DNA, the CDR3 is TGTGCCAGCAGCATCGACTCAAACATTCAGTACTTC. Protein sequence: CASSIDSNIQYF.

CDR3: CASSLSGGATDTQYF. The CDR3 bases are TGTGCCAGCAGCCTTAGCGGGGGGGCCACAGATACGCAGTATTTT. This chain links TRBV7-2 with TRBJ2-3; TRBD2 matches at 11 bases. The germline CDR1 and CDR2 sequences are SGHTA and FQGNSA. The CDR3 sequence is 15 residues long. J lost 2 bases, V lost 5 bases, and 3 bases had no gene match.

The chain links TRBV2 to TRBJ1-2; 7 nucleotides align to TRBD1. CDR3 size: 13 residues. The germline V gene encodes CDR1 SNHLY and CDR2 FYNNEI. V was pared by 9 bases and J by 7 bases, with 11 bases of the junction left unmatched. As DNA, the CDR3 is TGTGCCAGTACCAGGGGGGTGTCGGGTGGCTACACCTTC. Protein sequence: CASTRGVSGGYTF.

This sequence joins TRBV10-3 and TRBJ1-2; TRBD1 matches 11 bases. Losses at the gene ends were 10 bases for V and 0 bases for J; bases not matched to a gene: 7. The germline V gene has CDR1 ENHRY and CDR2 SYGVKD. The CDR3 contains 15 residues. The CDR3 reads CATWTGGASNYGYTF. The DNA of the CDR3 is TGTGCCACTTGGACAGGGGGCGCATCTAACTATGGCTACACCTTC.

The J gene is TRBJ2-3, the V gene TRBV6-1; 9 bases line up with TRBD2. Trimming took 0 bases from V and 7 from J; bases not matched to a gene: 8. Germline V gene lookup returns CDR1 MNHNS and CDR2 SASEGT. The CDR3 consists of 16 residues. The CDR3, as DNA: TGTGCCAGCAGTGAAGCTCCTAGCGGGGCACGACATACGCAGTATTTT. It specifies CASSEAPSGARHTQYF.

In DNA form, the CDR3 reads TGTGCCAGCAGCCAAGGAACAACTAGCGGTAAAGGAGATGAGCAGTTCTTC. Amino acid sequence: CASSQGTTSGKGDEQFF. The V and J genes are TRBV4-2 and TRBJ2-1, with 8 bases that match TRBD2. CDR1 and CDR2 (germline): LGHNA, YNFKEQ. This CDR3 comprises 17 residues. The junction had 13 bases not matched to a gene; V was cut back by 1 base and J by 8 bases.

This clone appeared a single time. The V call is TRBV18, the J call TRBJ2-6, with D perhaps matching TRBD2 (5 bases). The CDR3 consists of 19 residues. Germline CDR1 KGHSH, CDR2 LQKENI. V was clipped by 0 bases and J by 0 bases, with 15 bases between them. DNA for the CDR3: TGTGCCAGCTCACCACCGATCGGACGGGGAAGCTCTGGGGCCAACGTCCTGACTTTC. Translating it yields CASSPPIGRGSSGANVLTF.

This sequence joins TRBV5-4 and TRBJ1-2; a possible D gene is TRBD1 (5 bases). Trimming shortened V by 0 bases and J by 0 bases, and 9 bases separated the two germline ends. Germline V lookup: CDR1 SGHNT, CDR2 YYREEE (reference sequence). The CDR3 extends over 15 amino acids. CDR3 region: CASSLGAGTNYGYTF. CDR3 nucleotides: TGTGCCAGCAGCTTGGGGGCAGGGACTAACTATGGCTACACCTTC. Looking up the rest from reference TRBV5-4 and TRBJ1-2 gives the full variable domain: ETGVTQSPTHLIKTRGQQVTLRCSSQSGHNTVSWYQQALGQGPQFIFQYYREEENGRGNFPPRFSGLQFPNYSSELNVNALELDDSALYLCASSLGAGTNYGYTFGSGTRLTVV.

The chain is built from TRBV12-5 and TRBJ1-5; D may be TRBD1 (6 bases). V lost 7 bases and J lost 7, with 17 bases in between. This CDR3 spans 14 amino acids. CDR1 and CDR2 (germline): LGHNT, FRNRAP. The CDR3 loop is CASALGHMGQPQHF. CDR3 DNA: TGTGCTAGTGCCCTGGGACATATGGGGCAGCCCCAGCATTTT.

The chain carries TRBV19 and TRBJ2-7; 8 nucleotides match TRBD2. V lost 3 bases and J lost 0; bases outside the gene matches: 4. The CDR3 extends over 15 amino acids. Germline CDR1 is LNHDA and CDR2 is SQIVND (reference sequence). The CDR3 nucleotides are TGTGCCAGTAGTATGATCGGGGGGGGCTCCTACGAGCAGTACTTC. Its protein is CASSMIGGGSYEQYF.

The genes are TRBV4-1 and TRBJ2-5, with D unclear. Per the germline V gene, CDR1 is MGHRA and CDR2 is YSYEKL. The CDR3 spans 13 residues. V lost 1 base, J lost 5 bases, and 8 bases lay in between. Written as DNA, the CDR3 is TGCGCCAGCAGCCAAGTTCATTTGGAGACCCAGTACTTC. Encoded protein: CASSQVHLETQYF.

The chain carries TRBV27 and TRBJ2-2; 11 nucleotides match TRBD1. CDR1 and CDR2 (germline): MNHEY, SMNVEV (reference sequence). V trimming: 8 bases; J trimming: 5 bases; junction bases outside the gene matches: 4. The CDR3 extends over 14 amino acids. CDR3 DNA: TGTGCCAGCTCGGACAGGGGGCGGACCGGGGAGCTGTTTTTT. This encodes CASSDRGRTGELFF.

The V and J genes are TRBV7-2 and TRBJ2-7, with 8 bases lining up with TRBD1. J lost 3 bases, V lost 0 bases, and 10 bases had no gene match. The CDR3 sequence is 17 residues long. Per germline, CDR1 SGHTA and CDR2 FQGNSA. In DNA, the CDR3 is TGTGCCAGCAGCTTAGCGCCCCAGGGGGCGAACCGCTACGAGCAGTACTTC. It codes for CASSLAPQGANRYEQYF.

The count of this clone is one. This sequence joins TRBV5-1 and TRBJ1-2; 9 bases fit TRBD1. With 3 bases clipped from V and 6 bases from J, the junction kept 3 bases outside the gene matches. The CDR3 runs to 13 residues. The V gene's germline CDR1 is SGHRS and CDR2 YFSETQ. The CDR3 here is CASSWRTGDGYTF. As DNA, the CDR3 is TGCGCCAGCAGCTGGAGGACAGGGGATGGCTACACCTTC.

The chain recombines TRBV5-4 with TRBJ2-2; TRBD2 agrees at 8 bases. The CDR3 contains 18 residues. Per germline, CDR1 SGHNT and CDR2 YYREEE (reference sequence). The trim removed 3 bases at V and 4 bases at J, leaving 14 bases unmatched. The CDR3 DNA reads TGTGCCAGCAGCTCCGGCGGGCGGACGGGGGGGTTCACCGGGGAGCTGTTTTTT. Translating it yields CASSSGGRTGGFTGELFF.

This chain connects TRBV19 to TRBJ2-3; D call uncertain. V shed 3 bases and J shed 0 bases, with 10 bases lying between them. This CDR3 is built from 15 residues. CDR1 is LNHDA, CDR2 SQIVND, per germline (reference sequence). The CDR3 spells CASSIGQSSTDTQYF. The CDR3 bases are TGTGCCAGTAGTATTGGGCAATCTAGCACAGATACGCAGTATTTT.

This clone has more than one count but fewer than ten. The rearrangement links TRBV19 to TRBJ2-2, with 10 bases fitting TRBD1. The CDR3 covers 15 residues. Germline CDR1 is LNHDA and CDR2 is SQIVND (reference sequence). J gave up 4 bases and V 5 bases, and 4 bases lay outside the gene matches. The CDR3 nucleotides read TGTGCCAGTAGTCAGACAGGGGGCAGCACCGGGGAGCTGTTTTTT. This encodes CASSQTGGSTGELFF.

This clone was recorded once. J is TRBJ1-3 and V is TRBV25-1; perhaps TRBD1 as D (5 bases). This CDR3 contains 17 residues. Germline V CDR1 and CDR2: MGHDK, SYGVNS. Trimming took 3 bases from V and 0 from J, leaving 15 bases between them. CDR3: CASSDPGHSHSGNTIYF. CDR3 sequence (DNA): TGTGCCAGCAGTGATCCCGGACATAGTCACTCTGGAAACACCATATATTTT.

The chain combines TRBV13 with TRBJ2-5; TRBD2 matches at 7 bases. This CDR3 is built from 15 residues. V lost 1 base to trimming and J lost 0 bases; unmatched junction nucleotides: 2. CDR1 is PRHDT, CDR2 FYEKMQ, per germline (reference sequence). CDR3 nucleotides: TGTGCCAGCAGCTTAGTCCGGGGGGACCAAGAGACCCAGTACTTC. Amino acid sequence: CASSLVRGDQETQYF.

The chain uses TRBV2 and TRBJ1-2; tentative D call: TRBD1 (6 bases). The V gene's germline CDR1 is SNHLY and CDR2 FYNNEI. The CDR3 totals 13 residues. V lost 3 bases, J lost 8 bases, and 13 bases lay in between. The CDR3 DNA is TGTGCCAGCAGTGAGAGGACAGCGGCCGGCTACACCTTC. Its protein product is CASSERTAAGYTF.

This clone was picked up a small number of times. The rearrangement uses TRBV5-1 and TRBJ2-1, with 9 bases matching TRBD2. CDR3 size: 16 residues. V gave up 0 bases and J gave up 4 bases; unmatched junction bases: 5. The V gene's germline CDR1 is SGHRS and CDR2 YFSETQ. CDR3 region: CASSLGLAGIYNEQFF. The CDR3 coding sequence is TGCGCCAGCAGCTTGGGGCTAGCGGGGATATACAATGAGCAGTTCTTC.

This clone came up a few times. The chain links TRBV19 to TRBJ1-1; D not certain. This CDR3 comprises 15 residues. Germline V gives CDR1 LNHDA, CDR2 SQIVND (reference sequence). V was clipped by 6 bases and J by 4 bases, with 18 bases between them. CDR3 protein: CASSQRSGPSTEAFF. The DNA of the CDR3 is TGTGCCAGTAGCCAACGGTCAGGCCCAAGCACTGAAGCTTTCTTT.